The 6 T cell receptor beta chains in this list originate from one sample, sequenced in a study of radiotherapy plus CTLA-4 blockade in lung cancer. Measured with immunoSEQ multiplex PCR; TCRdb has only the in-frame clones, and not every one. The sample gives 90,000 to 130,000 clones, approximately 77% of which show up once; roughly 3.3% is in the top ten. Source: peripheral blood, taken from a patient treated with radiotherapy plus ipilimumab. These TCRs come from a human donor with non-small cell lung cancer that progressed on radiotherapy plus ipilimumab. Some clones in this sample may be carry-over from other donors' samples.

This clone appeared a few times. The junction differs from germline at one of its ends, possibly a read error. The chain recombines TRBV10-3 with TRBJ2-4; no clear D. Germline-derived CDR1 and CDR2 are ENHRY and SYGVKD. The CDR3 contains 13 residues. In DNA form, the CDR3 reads TGTGCCATCAGTGAAGGTGCCAGAAACATTCAGTACTTC. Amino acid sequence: CAISEGARNIQYF.

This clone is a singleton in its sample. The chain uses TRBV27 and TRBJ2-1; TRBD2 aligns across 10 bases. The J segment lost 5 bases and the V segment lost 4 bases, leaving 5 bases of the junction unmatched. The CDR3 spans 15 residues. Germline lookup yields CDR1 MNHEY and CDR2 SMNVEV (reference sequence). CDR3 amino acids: CASSSPSGGHNEQFF. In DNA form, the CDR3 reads TGTGCCAGCAGTTCCCCTAGCGGGGGTCACAATGAGCAGTTCTTC.

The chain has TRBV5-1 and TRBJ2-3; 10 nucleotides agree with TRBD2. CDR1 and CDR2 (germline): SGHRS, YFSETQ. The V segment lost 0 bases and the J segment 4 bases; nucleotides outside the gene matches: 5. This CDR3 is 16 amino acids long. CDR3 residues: CASSLGASGGPDTQYF. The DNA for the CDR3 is TGCGCCAGCAGCTTGGGGGCTAGCGGGGGTCCAGATACGCAGTATTTT. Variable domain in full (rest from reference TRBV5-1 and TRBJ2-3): KAGVTQTPRYLIKTRGQQVTLSCSPISGHRSVSWYQQTPGQGLQFLFEYFSETQRNKGNFPGRFSGRQFSNSRSEMNVSTLELGDSALYLCASSLGASGGPDTQYFGPGTRLTVL.

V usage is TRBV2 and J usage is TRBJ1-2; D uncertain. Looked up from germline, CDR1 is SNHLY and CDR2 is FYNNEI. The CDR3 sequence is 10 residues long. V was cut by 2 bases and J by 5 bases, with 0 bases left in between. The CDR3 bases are TGTGCCAGCAGTGAATATGGCTACACCTTC. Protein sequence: CASSEYGYTF.

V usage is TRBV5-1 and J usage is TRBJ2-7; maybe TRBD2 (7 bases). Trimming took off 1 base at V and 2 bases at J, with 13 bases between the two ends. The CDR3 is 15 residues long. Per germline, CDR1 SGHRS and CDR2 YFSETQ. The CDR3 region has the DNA TGCGCCAGCAGCTTGTCGGGGGGCGTAACCTACGAGCAGTACTTC. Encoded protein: CASSLSGGVTYEQYF. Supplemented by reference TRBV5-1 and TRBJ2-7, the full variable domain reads KAGVTQTPRYLIKTRGQQVTLSCSPISGHRSVSWYQQTPGQGLQFLFEYFSETQRNKGNFPGRFSGRQFSNSRSEMNVSTLELGDSALYLCASSLSGGVTYEQYFGPGTRLTVT.

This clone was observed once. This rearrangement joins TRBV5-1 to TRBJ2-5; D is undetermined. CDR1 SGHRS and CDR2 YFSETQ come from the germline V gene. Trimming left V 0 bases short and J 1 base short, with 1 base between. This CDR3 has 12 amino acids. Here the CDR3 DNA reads TGCGCCAGCAGCTTGGTCCAAGAGACCCAGTACTTC. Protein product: CASSLVQETQYF.